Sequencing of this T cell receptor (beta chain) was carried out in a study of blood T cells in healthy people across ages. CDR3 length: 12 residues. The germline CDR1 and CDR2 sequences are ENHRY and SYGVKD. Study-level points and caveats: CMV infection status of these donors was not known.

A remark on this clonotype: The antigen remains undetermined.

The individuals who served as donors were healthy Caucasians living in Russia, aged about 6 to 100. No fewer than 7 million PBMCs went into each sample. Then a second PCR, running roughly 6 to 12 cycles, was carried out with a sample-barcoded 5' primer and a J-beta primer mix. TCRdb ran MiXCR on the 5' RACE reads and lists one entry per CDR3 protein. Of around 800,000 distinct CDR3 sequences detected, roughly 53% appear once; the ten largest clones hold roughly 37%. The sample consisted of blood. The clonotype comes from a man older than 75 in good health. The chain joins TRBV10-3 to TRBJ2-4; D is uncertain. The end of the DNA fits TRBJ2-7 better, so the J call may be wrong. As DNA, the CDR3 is TGTGCCATCAGTGAACACACCTACGAGCAGTACTTC. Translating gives CAISEHTYEQYF.